This T cell receptor beta chain was sequenced for a study of OX40 agonist ivuxolimab in advanced cancers. This CDR3 is 18 amino acids long. Germline V lookup: CDR1 GTSNPN, CDR2 SVGIG (reference sequence). Trimming took 2 bases from V and 2 from J, leaving 22 bases between them. Method: immunoSEQ multiplex PCR; TCRdb's copy keeps in-frame clones and lacks some. Of about 67,000 clones in the sample, about 85% were seen once. V is TRBV30 and J is TRBJ1-3, with a possible D match to TRBD1 (6 bases). This receptor was identified in an adult with an advanced solid tumor such as melanoma, head and neck, liver or kidney cancer. The specimen was CD4+ or CD8+ T cells sorted from blood, collected in a trial of the OX40 agonist ivuxolimab. The CDR3 sequence is CAWSYTGHRPFTGNTIYF. The DNA of the CDR3 is TGTGCCTGGAGTTATACGGGACACCGACCCTTCACTGGAAACACCATATATTTT.